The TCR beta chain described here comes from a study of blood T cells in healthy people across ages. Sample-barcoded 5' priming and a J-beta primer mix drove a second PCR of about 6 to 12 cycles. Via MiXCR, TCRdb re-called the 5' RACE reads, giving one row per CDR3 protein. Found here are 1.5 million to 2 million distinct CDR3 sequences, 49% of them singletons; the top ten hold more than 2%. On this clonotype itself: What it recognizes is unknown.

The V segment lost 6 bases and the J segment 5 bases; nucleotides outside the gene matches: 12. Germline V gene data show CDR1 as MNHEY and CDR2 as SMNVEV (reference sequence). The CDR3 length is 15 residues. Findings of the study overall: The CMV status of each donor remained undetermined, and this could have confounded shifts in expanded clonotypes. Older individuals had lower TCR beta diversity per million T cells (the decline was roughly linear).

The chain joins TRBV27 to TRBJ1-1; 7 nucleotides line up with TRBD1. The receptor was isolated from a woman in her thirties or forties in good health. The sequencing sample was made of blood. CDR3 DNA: TGTGCCAGCAGAAATCAATTCGGACAGGAGACTGAAGCTTTCTTT. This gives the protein CASRNQFGQETEAFF.